The 25 T cell receptor beta chains reported below all come from one sample, sequenced in a study of T cell responses to AZD1222 COVID-19 vaccine (dated by TCRdb to about 2021). Explained via the paper, the time point label denotes: baseline before first vaccination. Library creation used the immunoSEQ multiplex PCR assay. In TCRdb, the immuneACCESS table is reduced to in-frame sequences with V and J assigned. These tables do not hold every clone; where another copy was compared, an unresolved V gene accounts for under half, and the others remain unexplained. This sample comprises roughly 150,000 clones, 90% to 95% of them detected only once. The ten largest account for approximately 2.2% of the sample. The input for sequencing was peripheral blood, taken on day 0 of AZD1222 vaccination. The receptor set was obtained from an adult in good health.

The table lists this clone with a count of one. The chain links TRBV30 to TRBJ1-5; possible D gene TRBD1, 6 bases. Germline V gives CDR1 GTSNPN, CDR2 SVGIG (reference sequence). V lost 2 bases and J 5 bases, leaving 10 bases between the germline ends. The length of the CDR3 is 13 residues. The chain's CDR3 is CAWSQGGDQPQHF. CDR3 in DNA: TGTGCCTGGAGTCAAGGGGGGGATCAGCCCCAGCATTTT.

The chain has TRBV13 and TRBJ2-5, with a tentative D call TRBD2 (6 bases). This CDR3 is 17 amino acids long. V lost 0 bases to trimming and J lost 2 bases, with 16 bases between them. Germline V gives CDR1 PRHDT, CDR2 FYEKMQ (reference sequence). The CDR3 is CASSLGTRWGLQETQYF. The CDR3 DNA sequence: TGTGCCAGCAGCTTAGGCACCCGTTGGGGACTGCAAGAGACCCAGTACTTC.

The rearrangement links TRBV29-1 to TRBJ2-7; no clear D. V lost 7 bases and J 1 base, leaving 11 bases between the germline ends. CDR1 is SQVTM, CDR2 ANQGSEA, per germline. This CDR3 has 12 amino acids. The CDR3 here is CSAGTGSYEQYF. The CDR3 DNA sequence: TGCAGCGCTGGTACGGGTTCCTACGAGCAGTACTTC.

The V call is TRBV7-6, the J call TRBJ2-1; 8 nucleotides agree with TRBD2. From germline, CDR1 is SGHVS and CDR2 FNYEAQ. V shed 2 bases, J shed 2 bases, and the junction held 5 bases outside the gene matches. This CDR3 is 16 amino acids long. CDR3 in amino acids: CASSLRSGGTYNEQFF. Written as DNA, the CDR3 is TGTGCCAGCAGCTTAAGGTCGGGGGGGACCTACAATGAGCAGTTCTTC.

The genes are TRBV3-1 (or the pseudogene TRBV3-2) and TRBJ2-3; no definite D call. The CDR3 extends over 14 amino acids. Looked up from germline, CDR1 is LGHDT and CDR2 is YNNKEL (reference sequence). Trimming removed 0 bases at V and 4 bases at J, with 8 bases between. CDR3 protein: CASSQDMVADTQYF. The CDR3 nucleotides are TGTGCCAGCAGCCAAGATATGGTGGCAGATACGCAGTATTTT.

This chain connects TRBV11-3 to TRBJ2-7; D unclear. V was shortened by 0 bases and J by 4 bases, with 7 bases between the two germline ends. Germline lookup yields CDR1 SGHNT and CDR2 YENEEA. The CDR3 runs to 13 residues. The CDR3 DNA reads as TGTGCCAGCAGCTTAGACTCGGATTACGAGCAGTACTTC. Translated: CASSLDSDYEQYF.

The J gene is TRBJ2-2, the V gene TRBV19; perhaps TRBD2 as D (5 bases). V lost 3 bases and J 6 bases, leaving 11 bases between the germline ends. Germline V gene data show CDR1 as LNHDA and CDR2 as SQIVND (reference sequence). This CDR3 has 14 amino acids. The CDR3 sequence: CASSISAEAGELFF. CDR3 nucleotide sequence: TGTGCCAGTAGTATTTCCGCGGAGGCCGGGGAGCTGTTTTTT.

The rearrangement links TRBV7-9 to TRBJ2-7; D might be TRBD2 (5 bases). Germline CDR1 reads SEHNR; CDR2 reads FQNEAQ (reference sequence). V was shortened by 1 base and J by 0 bases, with 16 bases between the two germline ends. This CDR3 has 17 amino acids. In DNA form, the CDR3 reads TGTGCCAGCAGCTTAGAAGGGAGTTGGGTGACCTCCTACGAGCAGTACTTC. Protein sequence: CASSLEGSWVTSYEQYF.

The V gene is TRBV28, the J gene TRBJ1-2, with 7 bases identical to TRBD1. The CDR3 is made up of 11 amino acids. From germline, CDR1 is MDHEN and CDR2 SYDVKM. After removal of 10 bases from V and 8 bases from J, the junction contained 7 bases not matched to a gene. CDR3 residues: CATSQGTGYTF. CDR3 DNA: TGTGCCACCTCACAGGGGACGGGCTACACCTTC.

This sequence joins TRBV19 and TRBJ1-3, with D unclear. Trimming stripped 5 bases from V and 0 bases from J, with 8 bases between. The length of the CDR3 is 14 residues. Germline CDR1 reads LNHDA; CDR2 reads SQIVND (reference sequence). The CDR3 sequence is CASSVDTSGNTIYF. DNA for the CDR3: TGTGCCAGTAGTGTCGACACCTCTGGAAACACCATATATTTT.

This chain joins TRBV19 and TRBJ2-7, with D possibly TRBD2 on 5 matching bases. CDR1 and CDR2 (germline): LNHDA, SQIVND (reference sequence). This CDR3 has 11 residues. The ends were cut back, 6 bases at V and 3 bases at J, with 6 bases in the middle. CDR3: CASSGDYEQYF. CDR3 DNA: TGTGCCAGTAGCGGGGACTACGAGCAGTACTTC.

J is TRBJ1-1 and V is TRBV6-5, with TRBD1 matching 8 bases. V lost 6 bases and J lost 10; bases outside the gene matches: 16. The CDR3 is 15 residues long. CDR1 and CDR2 from the germline V gene are MNHEY and SVGAGI. The DNA of the CDR3 is TGTGCCAGCAGGGCCCCAGGGGGCGCCCCGTTTGGAGCTTTCTTT. The encoded protein is CASRAPGGAPFGAFF.

The V call is TRBV4-3, the J call TRBJ1-2; a possible D gene is TRBD1 (5 bases). The V gene's germline CDR1 is LGHNA and CDR2 YSLEER. Deletions cut 0 bases from V and 2 bases from J, with 10 bases between. CDR3 length: 15 amino acids. The DNA for the CDR3 is TGCGCCAGCAGCCAAGACCCCAGGGCCAACTATGGCTACACCTTC. It codes for CASSQDPRANYGYTF.

The chain carries TRBV21-1 and TRBJ2-1; the table names TRBD2, a call not compared with the DNA. TRBV21-1 is a recognized pseudogene. This CDR3 has 16 amino acids. The CDR3 nucleotides read TGTGCCAGCAGCAAAGACGTGACTAGGATCTACAATGAGCAGTTCTTC. As protein: CASSKDVTRIYNEQFF.

The chain couples TRBV6-5 to TRBJ1-6, with a possible D match to TRBD1 (5 bases). Germline assignment: CDR1 MNHEY and CDR2 SVGAGI. V shed 3 bases and J shed 2 bases, with 11 bases lying between them. The CDR3 is made up of 16 amino acids. CDR3 sequence (DNA): TGTGCCAGCAGTTATGGATCGGACACCTATAATTCACCCCTCCACTTT. The encoded protein is CASSYGSDTYNSPLHF.

This clone occurred once. The chain carries TRBV9 and TRBJ2-1; 9 positions agree with TRBD2. This CDR3 is built from 13 residues. Unmatched junction bases numbered 5, after V lost 5 bases and J lost 8 bases. The germline V gene has CDR1 SGDLS and CDR2 YYNGEE. This CDR3 is CASRGTSFDEQFF. CDR3 coding DNA: TGTGCCAGCAGGGGGACTAGCTTCGATGAGCAGTTCTTC.

The rearrangement uses TRBV7-2 and TRBJ1-2; D gene ambiguous. Trimming stripped 8 bases from V and 2 bases from J, with 15 bases between. The CDR3 consists of 14 residues. Germline V gene data show CDR1 as SGHTA and CDR2 as FQGNSA. Here the CDR3 reads CASRSDRRNYGYTF. The CDR3 bases are TGTGCCAGCCGGTCAGATAGACGGAACTATGGCTACACCTTC.

This chain joins TRBV6-4 and TRBJ2-1; unclear D gene. V dropped 6 bases and J dropped 5 bases, with 17 bases sitting between them. The CDR3 totals 15 residues. Germline assignment: CDR1 MRHNA and CDR2 SNTAGT. The CDR3 sequence: CASSLSYTDNNEQFF. CDR3 DNA sequence: TGTGCCAGCAGCCTAAGTTACACCGACAACAATGAGCAGTTCTTC.

This clone was recorded once. The chain combines TRBV3-1 (or the pseudogene TRBV3-2) with TRBJ2-7; D uncertain. Between the trimmed V and J ends, which lost 2 bases and 3 bases, there was a span of 2 bases. The CDR3 length is 11 residues. CDR1 and CDR2 (germline): LGHDT, YNNKEL (reference sequence). This CDR3 reads CASSQIYEQYF. The DNA of the CDR3 is TGTGCCAGCAGCCAAATCTACGAGCAGTACTTC.

The chain couples TRBV10-3 to TRBJ1-5; no definite D call. Germline CDR1 is ENHRY and CDR2 is SYGVKD. The CDR3 has 17 amino acids. The V end lost 0 bases, the J end lost 2 bases, and 14 bases lay between the germline ends. The chain's CDR3 is CAISESRAVGGNQPQHF. In DNA, the CDR3 is TGTGCCATCAGTGAGTCTAGGGCAGTTGGGGGCAATCAGCCCCAGCATTTT.

The gene calls are TRBV2 and TRBJ1-4; D ambiguous. The germline V gene has CDR1 SNHLY and CDR2 FYNNEI. V was pared by 1 base and J by 5 bases, with 5 bases between. This CDR3 region has 13 residues. CDR3: CASSEVVNEKLFF. The CDR3 bases are TGTGCCAGCAGTGAAGTGGTGAATGAAAAACTGTTTTTT.

In DNA form, the CDR3 reads TGTGCCAGCAGCGTCGGTGGCAGAAAAAGCACAGATACGCAGTATTTT. Residues: CASSVGGRKSTDTQYF. The chain carries TRBV9 and TRBJ2-3, with no clear D. The CDR3 totals 16 residues. Trimming removed 2 bases from V and 0 bases from J, with 13 bases in between. CDR1 and CDR2 from the germline V gene are SGDLS and YYNGEE.

V is TRBV7-3 and J is TRBJ2-1; D remains ambiguous. In germline, CDR1 is SGHTA, CDR2 FQGTGA. The V end was cut by 0 bases, the J end by 2 bases, with 8 bases between. The CDR3 has 15 residues. The CDR3 DNA reads as TGTGCCAGCAGCTTAACGGGCAGTGCCTACAATGAGCAGTTCTTC. Amino acid sequence: CASSLTGSAYNEQFF.

The chain joins TRBV7-7 to TRBJ1-4; perhaps TRBD1 as D (5 bases). CDR3 size: 15 residues. The V gene lost 1 base and the J gene lost 7 bases, with 13 bases spanning the gap. CDR1 and CDR2 from the germline V gene are SSHAT and FNYEAQ (reference sequence). The CDR3 is CASSLEQGFGEKLFF. DNA of the CDR3: TGTGCCAGCAGCTTAGAGCAGGGCTTTGGTGAAAAACTGTTTTTT.

This chain joins TRBV10-3 and TRBJ2-1; 16 positions match TRBD2. CDR1 and CDR2 (germline): ENHRY, SYGVKD. Trimming cost V 3 bases and J 4 bases; bases outside gene matches: 3. The CDR3 loop spans 17 amino acids. The CDR3 bases are TGTGCCATCAGTGACCCGGGACTAGCGGGGGGGTACAATGAGCAGTTCTTC. This codes for CAISDPGLAGGYNEQFF.